Listed here are 27 T cell receptor beta chains from one sample, sequenced in a study of response to subunit inactivated influenza vaccine. A single record per CDR3 protein comes from TCRdb applying MiXCR to the RT-PCR reads. The sample lists about 570,000 distinct CDR3 sequences; 10% to 15% were seen once. The starting material was PBMCs from blood, obtained on the day of vaccination. These receptors were collected from a man aged 45 to 65 who received an inactivated influenza vaccine.

This clonotype turned up a few times. Germline and junction disagree at one end, which may indicate a read error. This chain connects TRBV27 to TRBJ2-7, with 9 bases aligning to TRBD2. The CDR3 extends over 14 amino acids. CDR1 and CDR2 from the germline V gene are MNHEY and SMNVEV (reference sequence). The CDR3 nucleotides are TGTGCCAGCGCACCTAGCGGGGTCTCCTACGACCAGTACTTC. Amino acid sequence: CASAPSGVSYDQYF.

Only a few counts were recorded for this clonotype. The chain carries TRBV9 and TRBJ1-5; 8 nucleotides line up with TRBD1. Germline V CDR1 and CDR2: SGDLS, YYNGEE. V dropped 3 bases and J dropped 6; count of bases not matched to a gene: 8. This CDR3 spans 15 amino acids. DNA of the CDR3: TGTGCCAGCAGCGCGACAGGGGACGAGGGTCAGCCCCAGCATTTT. This translates into CASSATGDEGQPQHF. Full variable domain (rest looked up from reference TRBV9 and TRBJ1-5): DSGVTQTPKHLITATGQRVTLRCSPRSGDLSVYWYQQSLDQGLQFLIQYYNGEERAKGNILERFSAQQFPDLHSELNLSSLELGDSALYFCASSATGDEGQPQHFGDGTRLSIL.

This clonotype occurred a few times. The rearrangement links TRBV5-1 to TRBJ2-3, with a weak D call TRBD2 (6 bases). The CDR3 covers 15 residues. In germline, CDR1 is SGHRS, CDR2 YFSETQ. Deletions cut 3 bases from V and 0 bases from J, with 11 bases between. CDR3 protein: CASSYIGTSTDTQYF. The CDR3 nucleotides are TGCGCCAGCAGCTATATCGGGACTAGCACAGATACGCAGTATTTT.

CDR3 nucleotide sequence: TGTGCCAGCAGTTACCGGTCGGCCTCCTACAATGAGCAGTTCTTC. Amino acids: CASSYRSASYNEQFF. V gene TRBV6-5 combines with J gene TRBJ2-1; D call uncertain. Looked up from germline, CDR1 is MNHEY and CDR2 is SVGAGI. V lost 2 bases, J lost 0 bases, and 8 bases lay in between. The CDR3 spans 15 residues.

The chain joins TRBV19 to TRBJ1-5; unclear D gene. Per germline, CDR1 LNHDA and CDR2 SQIVND (reference sequence). The germline V and J ends were trimmed by 7 bases and 5 bases, with 9 bases remaining between them. The CDR3 contains 12 residues. CDR3: CASKALDQPQHF. CDR3 DNA: TGTGCCAGTAAGGCATTAGATCAGCCCCAGCATTTT.

V is TRBV10-3 and J is TRBJ2-2; D perhaps matches TRBD1 (6 bases). This CDR3 region has 15 residues. Germline assignment: CDR1 ENHRY and CDR2 SYGVKD. Trimming took off 4 bases at V and 4 bases at J, with 13 bases between the two ends. The CDR3 DNA reads as TGTGCCATCAGTGTGAAGGACAGTGTCACCGGGGAGCTGTTTTTT. Protein product: CAISVKDSVTGELFF.

This sequence joins TRBV6-1 and TRBJ2-1; 11 nucleotides align to TRBD2. V trimming: 4 bases; J trimming: 9 bases; junction bases outside the gene matches: 5. This CDR3 has 14 amino acids. From germline, CDR1 is MNHNS and CDR2 SASEGT. CDR3 residues: CASSGNSGGAEQFF. The CDR3 region has the DNA TGTGCCAGCAGTGGAAATAGCGGGGGGGCTGAGCAGTTCTTC.

This clonotype was counted only a few times. CDR3 DNA: TGTGCCAGCAGTTACTCCGCAGGGGAGGGGGATGAGCAGTTCTTC. It is translated as CASSYSAGEGDEQFF. The chain joins TRBV6-2 or TRBV6-3 to TRBJ2-1, with a possible D match to TRBD2 (7 bases). CDR3 length equals 15 residues. Germline CDR1 is MNHEY and CDR2 is SVGEGT. The germline V and J ends were trimmed by 0 bases and 8 bases, with 14 bases remaining between them.

This clonotype showed up just a few times. This chain uses TRBV5-1 with TRBJ1-1, with a tentative D call TRBD1 (5 bases). CDR1 is SGHRS and CDR2 is YFSETQ in the germline V gene. V was pared by 1 base and J by 1 base, with 8 bases between. The CDR3 covers 14 residues. CDR3 nucleotides: TGCGCCAGCAGCTTGATGACAGCGAACACTGAAGCTTTCTTT. Its translation is CASSLMTANTEAFF.

In its sample, this clonotype was seen many times. The V call is TRBV12-3 or TRBV12-4, the J call TRBJ1-2; maybe TRBD1 (5 bases). V lost 3 bases and J lost 4, with 9 bases in between. The CDR3 consists of 13 residues. CDR3 coding DNA: TGTGCCAGCAGTTTTAGGGGCCCCTATGGCTACACCTTC. The encoded protein is CASSFRGPYGYTF.

This clonotype was seen only a few times. The chain employs TRBV6-2 or TRBV6-3 and TRBJ1-5; TRBD1 agrees at 8 bases. The CDR3 loop spans 14 amino acids. V was pared by 6 bases and J by 2 bases, with 3 bases of the junction left unmatched. The V gene's germline CDR1 is MNHEY and CDR2 SVGEGT. Here the CDR3 DNA reads TGTGCCAGCAGCGTACAGGGGGGCAATCAGCCCCAGCATTTT. Protein: CASSVQGGNQPQHF.

The chain uses TRBV12-3 or TRBV12-4 and TRBJ2-7; 9 nucleotides align to TRBD1. The CDR3 covers 14 residues. V was pared by 7 bases and J by 6 bases, with 10 bases of the junction left unmatched. CDR3: CASNTGTGSREQYF. The CDR3 DNA sequence: TGTGCCAGCAACACCGGGACAGGGTCCCGCGAGCAGTACTTC.

This clonotype has a handful of counts. The genes are TRBV20-1 and TRBJ2-7; D is unclear. CDR1 and CDR2 from the germline V gene are DFQATT and SNEGSKA (reference sequence). V shed 0 bases and J shed 2 bases, with 8 bases lying between them. CDR3 length: 13 residues. The DNA of the CDR3 is TGCAGTGCTAGAGATTGGCGGACCTACGAGCAGTACTTC. Translated, it gives CSARDWRTYEQYF.

This chain links TRBV28 with TRBJ2-2, with D hard to call. Germline loops: CDR1 MDHEN, CDR2 SYDVKM. The CDR3 spans 13 residues. Trimming pared 7 bases from V and 3 bases from J, leaving 9 bases between. The CDR3 sequence is CASTLGYTGELFF. The CDR3 DNA is TGTGCCAGCACCCTAGGGTACACCGGGGAGCTGTTTTTT.

This clonotype was counted at least ten times. The genes are TRBV28 and TRBJ2-5; TRBD1 agrees at 7 bases. V lost 7 bases, J lost 2 bases, and 7 bases stayed unmatched. The germline CDR1 and CDR2 sequences are MDHEN and SYDVKM. This CDR3 comprises 14 residues. CDR3 region: CASKRWTGQETQYF. The DNA for the CDR3 is TGTGCCAGCAAAAGATGGACAGGTCAAGAGACCCAGTACTTC.

This clonotype was observed a handful of times. V and J are TRBV25-1 and TRBJ1-2; TRBD1 might be the D (6 bases). Germline CDR1 is MGHDK and CDR2 is SYGVNS. Trimming cost V 3 bases and J 6 bases, with 14 bases left between them. This CDR3 has 14 residues. CDR3 coding DNA: TGTGCCAGCAGTGATACAGGGCAAGGGCATGGCTACACCTTC. Translated, it gives CASSDTGQGHGYTF.

The gene calls are TRBV30 and TRBJ1-2; D uncertain. V was shortened by 2 bases and J by 0 bases, with 16 bases between the two germline ends. Germline V gene sequence: CDR1 GTSNPN, CDR2 SVGIG (reference sequence). This CDR3 is built from 16 residues. Here the CDR3 reads CAWSQALGGTNYGYTF. CDR3 DNA sequence: TGTGCCTGGAGTCAGGCACTCGGCGGAACTAACTATGGCTACACCTTC.

This clonotype has a handful of counts. The V call is TRBV20-1, the J call TRBJ1-5; D is perhaps TRBD1 (5 bases). Between the trimmed V and J ends, which lost 3 bases and 1 base, there was a span of 7 bases. CDR3 length: 13 residues. Germline V gene lookup returns CDR1 DFQATT and CDR2 SNEGSKA (reference sequence). This CDR3 reads CSASEGSNQPQHF. CDR3 sequence (DNA): TGCAGTGCTAGCGAGGGGAGCAATCAGCCCCAGCATTTT.

The V gene is TRBV4-2, the J gene TRBJ2-7; TRBD2 is a possible D gene (6 bases). CDR1 is LGHNA, CDR2 YNFKEQ, per germline. Trimming shortened V by 6 bases and J by 3 bases, and 15 bases separated the two germline ends. This CDR3 spans 14 amino acids. Here the CDR3 reads CASRGGANDYEQYF. Here the CDR3 DNA reads TGTGCCAGCAGGGGAGGAGCGAACGACTACGAGCAGTACTTC.

V is TRBV20-1 and J is TRBJ1-4; TRBD1 might be the D (5 bases). CDR3 length: 12 residues. Trimming took 5 bases from V and 5 from J, leaving 9 bases between them. Germline V CDR1 and CDR2: DFQATT, SNEGSKA (reference sequence). DNA for the CDR3: TGCAGTGCTCGGGACCAAAATGAAAAACTGTTTTTT. It is translated as CSARDQNEKLFF.

A few counts support this clonotype. This chain connects TRBV12-3 or TRBV12-4 to TRBJ2-3; TRBD2 matches 9 bases. V lost 8 bases, J lost 5 bases, and 17 bases stayed unmatched. The CDR3 covers 17 residues. The CDR3 loop reads CASAALAGRGKRDTQYF. The CDR3 DNA reads as TGTGCCAGCGCCGCACTAGCGGGCAGGGGGAAGCGAGATACGCAGTATTTT.

The CDR3 DNA follows: TGCAGTGCTAGCAGGGACCCCCAAGAGACCCAGTACTTC. Translating gives CSASRDPQETQYF. The chain uses TRBV20-1 and TRBJ2-5; D possibly matches TRBD1 or TRBD2 (5 bases each). Trimming pared 3 bases from V and 1 base from J, leaving 9 bases between. CDR3 length: 13 amino acids. Per the germline V gene, CDR1 is DFQATT and CDR2 is SNEGSKA (reference sequence).

This clonotype was found many times. This chain uses TRBV12-3 or TRBV12-4 with TRBJ1-4; weak D call: TRBD1 (5 bases). Trimming removed 7 bases at V and 8 bases at J, with 17 bases between. The CDR3 is 14 residues long. CDR3 residues: CASKEAGPREKLFF. Written as DNA, the CDR3 is TGTGCCAGCAAGGAGGCAGGGCCGAGAGAAAAACTGTTTTTT.

This clonotype was picked up many times. DNA of the CDR3: TGTGCCATCAGTGAGGCTAGCGGGGGGAACACCGGGGAGCTGTTTTTT. It yields the protein CAISEASGGNTGELFF. The chain joins TRBV10-3 to TRBJ2-2, with 10 bases matching TRBD2. CDR3 length: 16 amino acids. Germline-derived CDR1 and CDR2 are ENHRY and SYGVKD. Trimming removed 2 bases from V and 1 base from J; junction bases left unmatched: 1.

This clonotype was detected only a few times. The rearrangement uses TRBV28 and TRBJ2-5, with no clear D. Germline CDR1 and CDR2: MDHEN and SYDVKM. Trimming cost V 7 bases and J 3 bases, with 12 bases left between them. This CDR3 spans 13 amino acids. The CDR3 region has the DNA TGTGCCAGCACCCACGGATTTAAAGAGACCCAGTACTTC. Its translation is CASTHGFKETQYF.

This clonotype occurred a few times. The chain combines TRBV10-3 with TRBJ2-3; maybe TRBD2 (5 bases). The CDR3 covers 15 residues. V was shortened by 3 bases and J by 4 bases, with 14 bases between the two germline ends. Germline lookup yields CDR1 ENHRY and CDR2 SYGVKD. The CDR3 DNA is TGTGCCATCAGTGAATATTCCAAAGCGGCAGATACGCAGTATTTT. This encodes CAISEYSKAADTQYF.

Many counts were recorded for this clonotype. V is TRBV20-1 and J is TRBJ2-2, with D perhaps matching TRBD2 (6 bases). Between the trimmed V and J ends, which lost 1 base and 3 bases, there was a span of 12 bases. From germline, CDR1 is DFQATT and CDR2 SNEGSKA (reference sequence). CDR3 length equals 15 residues. The CDR3 DNA follows: TGCAGTGCTAGAGCAGGAGGGCCCCACACCGGGGAGCTGTTTTTT. It yields the protein CSARAGGPHTGELFF.